This TCR beta chain was documented in a study of neoadjuvant anti-PD-1 for oral cavity cancer. On the study more broadly: Patients mostly received three to four biweekly nivolumab doses at 3 mg/kg before surgery. Patients without progression received a fourth nivolumab dose around day 43, then surgical resection on days 50-56. Findings of the study overall: Non-responders to neoadjuvant nivolumab had significantly more clonal PBMC T cells than responders.

These newly diagnosed stage II-IVA oral cavity squamous cell carcinoma patients had no prior systemic or radiation treatment. The CDR3 is 15 amino acids. CDR1 is SGHRS and CDR2 is YFSETQ in the germline V gene. The trim removed 3 bases at V and 7 bases at J, leaving 5 bases unmatched. As to this clone: Its antigen is as yet unknown.

Data came from immunoSEQ multiplex PCR; TCRdb stores just in-frame clones and leaves some out. The sample has over 11,000 clones, 71% seen once. This clonotype was obtained from a person between 40 and 80 years old with oral cavity squamous cell carcinoma. The rearrangement links TRBV5-1 to TRBJ2-1, with 12 bases fitting TRBD2. The sample consisted of PBMCs, taken before nivolumab (anti-PD-1) treatment. CDR3 amino acids: CASSSTSGGRNEQFF. In DNA form, the CDR3 reads TGCGCCAGCAGCTCGACTAGCGGGGGCAGAAATGAGCAGTTCTTC.